These 31 T cell receptor beta chains share one sample of origin, sequenced in a study of blood T cell repertoires in COVID-19. TCRdb keeps only in-frame clones here, not all; method: immunoSEQ multiplex PCR. The sample yields about 68,000 clones, around 86% seen once. The material sequenced was peripheral blood. The receptors come from a woman in her sixties with acute or convalescent COVID-19.

The rearrangement joins TRBV30 to TRBJ2-1; tentatively, D is TRBD1 (5 bases). Germline-derived CDR1 and CDR2 are GTSNPN and SVGIG (reference sequence). The germline V and J ends were trimmed by 0 bases and 4 bases, with 16 bases remaining between them. The CDR3 has 16 amino acids. CDR3 region: CAWSVWSGSGYNEQFF. The CDR3 bases are TGTGCCTGGAGTGTATGGTCGGGCTCAGGGTACAATGAGCAGTTCTTC.

The V gene is TRBV4-1, the J gene TRBJ1-6; tentatively, D is TRBD1 (5 bases). CDR1 is MGHRA and CDR2 is YSYEKL in the germline V gene. V lost 4 bases, J lost 7 bases, and 17 bases lay in between. CDR3 size: 16 residues. This chain's CDR3 is CASSPTLAGRNSPLHF. The CDR3 DNA reads TGCGCCAGCAGCCCCACCCTAGCAGGGAGGAATTCACCCCTCCACTTT.

The J gene is TRBJ1-1, the V gene TRBV29-1; D ambiguous. The CDR3 contains 11 residues. Trimming cost V 3 bases and J 11 bases, with 13 bases left between them. Germline CDR1 reads SQVTM; CDR2 reads ANQGSEA. Here the CDR3 reads CSVDRGSGAFF. CDR3 nucleotides: TGCAGCGTTGATCGGGGAAGTGGGGCTTTCTTT.

This clone was recorded a few times. This chain links TRBV9 with TRBJ1-1, with 8 bases identical to TRBD1. V shed 2 bases, J shed 1 base, and the junction held 7 bases outside the gene matches. CDR3 size: 16 residues. The germline gives CDR1 SGDLS, CDR2 YYNGEE. CDR3: CASSVHAGQENTEAFF. For the CDR3, the DNA is TGTGCCAGCAGCGTCCACGCGGGACAGGAGAACACTGAAGCTTTCTTT.

The gene calls are TRBV5-4 and TRBJ1-3, with TRBD1 matching 10 bases. The trim removed 3 bases at V and 1 base at J, leaving 7 bases unmatched. From germline, CDR1 is SGHNT and CDR2 YYREEE (reference sequence). This CDR3 is 17 amino acids long. The CDR3 here is CASSSARDRGSGNTIYF. DNA of the CDR3: TGTGCCAGCAGCTCCGCCCGGGACAGGGGATCTGGAAACACCATATATTTT.

The V call is TRBV12-3 or TRBV12-4, the J call TRBJ1-1, with D possibly TRBD1 on 5 matching bases. This CDR3 is 12 amino acids long. The germline V and J ends were trimmed by 7 bases and 11 bases, with 17 bases remaining between them. CDR3 DNA sequence: TGTGCCAGCACCTTGCGGGGGAGAGATGCTTTCTTT. This codes for CASTLRGRDAFF.

The chain employs TRBV20-1 and TRBJ1-6; maybe TRBD1 (6 bases). The CDR3 contains 14 residues. The ends were cut back, 3 bases at V and 9 bases at J, with 15 bases in the middle. Germline CDR1 and CDR2: DFQATT and SNEGSKA (reference sequence). The CDR3: CSASARGSGSPLHF. The CDR3, as DNA: TGCAGTGCTAGTGCCAGGGGCTCGGGTTCACCCCTCCACTTT.

The chain joins TRBV11-2 to TRBJ2-7, with a tentative D call TRBD2 (6 bases). V was shortened by 0 bases and J by 2 bases, with 14 bases between the two germline ends. Germline CDR1 is SGHAT and CDR2 is FQNNGV. The CDR3 has 16 residues. The CDR3 is CASSLDRGWRAYEQYF. The CDR3 DNA reads as TGTGCCAGCAGCTTAGATCGGGGTTGGAGGGCCTACGAGCAGTACTTC.

The chain has TRBV6-6 and TRBJ1-1; maybe TRBD1 (6 bases). The ends were cut back, 5 bases at V and 6 bases at J, with 28 bases in the middle. Germline-derived CDR1 and CDR2 are MNHNY and SVGAGI (reference sequence). The length of the CDR3 is 18 residues. CDR3 sequence: CASSPHGVGGVSGAEAFF. The CDR3 bases are TGTGCCAGCAGTCCACACGGGGTAGGGGGGGTGTCGGGAGCTGAAGCTTTCTTT.

V usage is TRBV7-6 and J usage is TRBJ1-3, with 7 bases fitting TRBD1. V dropped 4 bases and J dropped 0; count of bases not matched to a gene: 6. The CDR3 consists of 16 residues. Germline values: CDR1 SGHVS, CDR2 FNYEAQ. The CDR3 region has the DNA TGTGCCAGCAGCTCACGACAGGGAGGCTCTGGAAACACCATATATTTT. Protein sequence: CASSSRQGGSGNTIYF.

The V and J genes are TRBV5-4 and TRBJ2-5; TRBD2 matches at 9 bases. The CDR3 sequence is 15 residues long. V shed 2 bases, J shed 2 bases, and the junction held 4 bases outside the gene matches. The germline gives CDR1 SGHNT, CDR2 YYREEE (reference sequence). The CDR3 protein is CASSLLAGVQETQYF. CDR3 DNA: TGTGCCAGCAGCTTACTAGCGGGCGTTCAAGAGACCCAGTACTTC. Full variable domain (outside the CDR3, taken from reference TRBV5-4 and TRBJ2-5): ETGVTQSPTHLIKTRGQQVTLRCSSQSGHNTVSWYQQALGQGPQFIFQYYREEENGRGNFPPRFSGLQFPNYSSELNVNALELDDSALYLCASSLLAGVQETQYFGPGTRLLVL.

The CDR3 nucleotides are TGTGCCAGCAGCTCGGTCCGGGACAGGGTCTATGGCTACACCTTC. It codes for CASSSVRDRVYGYTF. V and J are TRBV7-8 and TRBJ1-2; 9 bases match TRBD1. Germline V gives CDR1 SGHVS, CDR2 FQNEAQ. Trimming at V came to 4 bases and at J to 4 bases, leaving 7 bases not matched to a gene. The CDR3 extends over 15 amino acids.

J is TRBJ2-1 and V is TRBV7-8, with 8 bases that match TRBD1. This CDR3 region has 15 residues. The J segment lost 9 bases and the V segment lost 5 bases, leaving 12 bases of the junction unmatched. The germline gives CDR1 SGHVS, CDR2 FQNEAQ. The CDR3 DNA reads TGTGCCAGCAGCCCACGTAAGGACAGGGCCGGTGAGCAGTTCTTC. Amino acid sequence: CASSPRKDRAGEQFF.

The V call is TRBV6-5, the J call TRBJ2-7; TRBD1 aligns across 12 bases. The germline V gene encodes CDR1 MNHEY and CDR2 SVGAGI. The CDR3 covers 15 residues. Trimming at V came to 7 bases and at J to 6 bases, leaving 10 bases not matched to a gene. The CDR3 nucleotides are TGTGCCAGCAAACCCTCCCGGGACAGGGGGCGCGAGCAGTACTTC. This codes for CASKPSRDRGREQYF.

The chain couples TRBV6-5 to TRBJ2-7; the D gene is possibly TRBD2 (6 bases). Trimming cost V 7 bases and J 5 bases, with 15 bases left between them. The CDR3 has 13 amino acids. The germline CDR1 and CDR2 sequences are MNHEY and SVGAGI. CDR3 sequence (DNA): TGTGCCAGCACCATAGGAGGGTTAGACGAGCAGTACTTC. Protein: CASTIGGLDEQYF.

The chain has TRBV7-2 and TRBJ2-1; 13 bases are a match to TRBD2. The CDR3 is made up of 16 amino acids. CDR1 and CDR2 (germline): SGHTA, FQGNSA. The V gene end was trimmed by 0 bases and the J gene end by 8 bases; junction bases not matched to a gene: 4. The CDR3: CASSLATSGRRDEQFF. The CDR3 bases are TGTGCCAGCAGCTTAGCGACTAGCGGGAGGCGAGATGAGCAGTTCTTC.

The rearrangement links TRBV3-1 (or the pseudogene TRBV3-2) to TRBJ2-1; 8 bases map to TRBD1. Germline V gene sequence: CDR1 LGHDT, CDR2 YNNKEL (reference sequence). The CDR3 runs to 17 residues. V shed 4 bases, J shed 0 bases, and the junction held 8 bases outside the gene matches. The CDR3 DNA is TGTGCCAGCAGCCCCCGTGACAGGGGAAGCTCCTACAATGAGCAGTTCTTC. It encodes CASSPRDRGSSYNEQFF.

The gene calls are TRBV5-1 and TRBJ2-5; 8 bases fit TRBD1. Germline loops: CDR1 SGHRS, CDR2 YFSETQ. This CDR3 contains 16 residues. Trimming cost V 3 bases and J 2 bases; bases outside gene matches: 9. CDR3 bases: TGCGCCAGCAGCTCACGACCGGGGACAGGTCAAGAGACCCAGTACTTC. Translated, it gives CASSSRPGTGQETQYF. The variable domain in full, completed from reference TRBV5-1 and TRBJ2-5, reads KAGVTQTPRYLIKTRGQQVTLSCSPISGHRSVSWYQQTPGQGLQFLFEYFSETQRNKGNFPGRFSGRQFSNSRSEMNVSTLELGDSALYLCASSSRPGTGQETQYFGPGTRLLVL.

This clone was picked up one time. The chain is built from TRBV10-1 and TRBJ2-1; possibly TRBD2 for D (6 bases). The CDR3 covers 15 residues. Per the germline V gene, CDR1 is WNHNN and CDR2 is SYGVQD (reference sequence). The ends were cut back, 3 bases at V and 6 bases at J, with 15 bases in the middle. The CDR3 bases are TGCGCCAGCAGTGAAAGACTAGGATACGGCAATGAGCAGTTCTTC. Translated: CASSERLGYGNEQFF.

The CDR3: CASSHGQANSGNTIYF. The CDR3 DNA reads TGTGCCAGCTCACACGGACAGGCCAACTCTGGAAACACCATATATTTT. The V gene is TRBV18, the J gene TRBJ1-3; 7 bases are shared with TRBD1. The germline V gene has CDR1 KGHSH and CDR2 LQKENI. CDR3 length equals 16 residues. J was trimmed by 0 bases and V by 4 bases; bases with no gene match: 6.

The chain links TRBV29-1 to TRBJ1-3; D is undetermined. CDR1 SQVTM and CDR2 ANQGSEA come from the germline V gene. Trimming removed 6 bases at V and 0 bases at J, with 9 bases between. This CDR3 has 13 residues. The CDR3 loop is CSVRIGSGNTIYF. The CDR3 DNA reads as TGCAGCGTGAGGATTGGCTCTGGAAACACCATATATTTT.

This sequence joins TRBV15 and TRBJ1-1; tentatively, D is TRBD1 (6 bases). The CDR3 has 15 amino acids. Germline assignment: CDR1 LNHNV and CDR2 YYDKDF (reference sequence). Trimming removed 0 bases at V and 0 bases at J, with 8 bases between. CDR3 nucleotides: TGTGCCACCAGCAGAGATAGGACAGTGAACACTGAAGCTTTCTTT. It yields the protein CATSRDRTVNTEAFF.

As for this clone: Other DNA sequences within the sample encode an identical CDR3. This chain links TRBV19 with TRBJ1-2, with D uncertain. Germline V gene lookup returns CDR1 LNHDA and CDR2 SQIVND (reference sequence). This CDR3 is built from 13 residues. The ends were cut back, 1 base at V and 2 bases at J, with 5 bases in the middle. CDR3 nucleotides: TGTGCCAGTAGTATAGGAGGCAACTATGGCTACACCTTC. Encoded protein: CASSIGGNYGYTF. Full variable domain (outside the CDR3, taken from reference TRBV19 and TRBJ1-2): DGGITQSPKYLFRKEGQNVTLSCEQNLNHDAMYWYRQDPGQGLRLIYYSQIVNDFQKGDIAEGYSVSREKKESFPLTVTSAQKNPTAFYLCASSIGGNYGYTFGSGTRLTVV.

The rearrangement joins TRBV4-1 to TRBJ1-4, with 7 bases lining up with TRBD1. The CDR3 length is 18 residues. CDR1 MGHRA and CDR2 YSYEKL come from the germline V gene. V shed 5 bases and J 0 bases; nucleotides not matched to a gene: 12. Written as DNA, the CDR3 is TGCGCCAGCAGCGCCCGACAGGGTCTAGTCTCAACTAATGAAAAACTGTTTTTT. This translates into CASSARQGLVSTNEKLFF.

CDR3: CASSPRGQGHYGYTF. The CDR3 bases are TGTGCCAGCAGCCCCCGGGGACAGGGCCACTATGGCTACACCTTC. The chain uses TRBV3-1 (or the pseudogene TRBV3-2) and TRBJ1-2; TRBD1 agrees at 9 bases. Trimming removed 4 bases from V and 3 bases from J; junction bases left unmatched: 6. The CDR3 runs 15 residues. The germline CDR1 and CDR2 sequences are LGHDT and YNNKEL (reference sequence).

The rearrangement joins TRBV4-2 to TRBJ2-7, with D perhaps TRBD1 (6 bases). The germline V and J ends were trimmed by 5 bases and 2 bases, with 13 bases remaining between them. CDR1 is LGHNA, CDR2 YNFKEQ, per germline. The CDR3 has 14 residues. The CDR3 DNA follows: TGTGCCAGCAGCAACCGGGACACTGCCTACGAGCAGTACTTC. Its protein product is CASSNRDTAYEQYF.

The rearrangement joins TRBV30 to TRBJ2-3, with TRBD2 matching 11 bases. Losses at the gene ends were 1 base for V and 6 bases for J; bases not matched to a gene: 6. The CDR3 has 15 amino acids. Looked up from germline, CDR1 is GTSNPN and CDR2 is SVGIG (reference sequence). The CDR3 here is CAWSELAGGSDTQYF. For the CDR3, the DNA is TGTGCCTGGAGTGAGCTAGCGGGAGGTTCTGATACGCAGTATTTT.

With respect to this clone: Lacking the conserved final phenylalanine or tryptophan, this CDR3 likely reflects a read error. It is unclear where the CDR3 begins or ends on the DNA, so no DNA is shown, and the CDR3 is as TCRdb lists it. This chain uses TRBV21-1 with TRBJ2-7; TRBD2, as called in the table, went unchecked against the DNA. TRBV21-1 is a listed pseudogene. The CDR3 spans 9 amino acids, including both terminal residues. The CDR3 is CASSKKHRG.

The rearrangement joins TRBV10-3 to TRBJ2-7, with D possibly TRBD1 on 6 matching bases. V was shortened by 3 bases and J by 0 bases, with 15 bases between the two germline ends. Per the germline V gene, CDR1 is ENHRY and CDR2 is SYGVKD. There are 16 residues in the CDR3. CDR3 protein: CAISDLGGPLSYEQYF. The CDR3, as DNA: TGTGCCATCAGTGACCTAGGGGGTCCCCTCTCCTACGAGCAGTACTTC.

The gene calls are TRBV5-1 and TRBJ2-1, with 7 bases that match TRBD1. This CDR3 is built from 15 residues. V gave up 4 bases and J gave up 4 bases; unmatched junction bases: 8. Per the germline V gene, CDR1 is SGHRS and CDR2 is YFSETQ. CDR3 protein: CASSPTGTAYNEQFF. The CDR3 DNA reads as TGCGCCAGCAGCCCAACCGGGACAGCTTACAATGAGCAGTTCTTC. Full variable domain (outside the CDR3, taken from reference TRBV5-1 and TRBJ2-1): KAGVTQTPRYLIKTRGQQVTLSCSPISGHRSVSWYQQTPGQGLQFLFEYFSETQRNKGNFPGRFSGRQFSNSRSEMNVSTLELGDSALYLCASSPTGTAYNEQFFGPGTRLTVL.

The chain combines TRBV7-3 with TRBJ2-3, with 9 nucleotides matching TRBD2. Germline values: CDR1 SGHTA, CDR2 FQGTGA. The CDR3 consists of 15 residues. With 5 bases clipped from V and 1 base from J, the junction kept 4 bases outside the gene matches. The CDR3 region has the DNA TGTGCCAGCAGCGCGGGAGGGGCCCGCACAGATACGCAGTATTTT. It specifies CASSAGGARTDTQYF. The whole variable domain, remainder taken from reference TRBV7-3 and TRBJ2-3, is GAGVSQTPSNKVTEKGKYVELRCDPISGHTALYWYRQSLGQGPEFLIYFQGTGAADDSGLPNDRFFAVRPEGSVSTLKIQRTERGDSAVYLCASSAGGARTDTQYFGPGTRLTVL.